The present T cell receptor (beta chain) was sequenced within a study of T cells after yellow fever vaccination. Study-wide results and limits: A large majority of primary-vaccination clones showed up again after the booster (about 96% CD4, around 88% CD8). FACS-sorted repertoires could harbor abundant contaminating bulk-population clonotypes.

The CDR3 runs to 18 residues. V shed 1 base, J shed 8 bases, and the junction held 14 bases outside the gene matches. Germline V gene sequence: CDR1 SGHRS, CDR2 YFSETQ. TCRdb reprocessed the 5' RACE reads via MiXCR and lists one record per CDR3 protein. Seen here are 300,000 to 400,000 distinct CDR3 sequences, roughly a tenth observed once, and the top ten hold 3% to 3.5%. There are many counts of this clonotype. Its antigen remains unknown. Sequenced material: CD4+ T cells sorted from PBMCs, taken 45 days after the yellow fever booster vaccination. This clonotype originated in a man between 18 and 35 years old who received the YFV17D yellow fever vaccine. J is TRBJ2-1 and V is TRBV5-1; 11 nucleotides line up with TRBD2. The CDR3 DNA reads TGCGCCAGCAGCTTGCGGGCTAGCGGGGGGCTATTACAAGATGAGCAGTTCTTC. Translation: CASSLRASGGLLQDEQFF.